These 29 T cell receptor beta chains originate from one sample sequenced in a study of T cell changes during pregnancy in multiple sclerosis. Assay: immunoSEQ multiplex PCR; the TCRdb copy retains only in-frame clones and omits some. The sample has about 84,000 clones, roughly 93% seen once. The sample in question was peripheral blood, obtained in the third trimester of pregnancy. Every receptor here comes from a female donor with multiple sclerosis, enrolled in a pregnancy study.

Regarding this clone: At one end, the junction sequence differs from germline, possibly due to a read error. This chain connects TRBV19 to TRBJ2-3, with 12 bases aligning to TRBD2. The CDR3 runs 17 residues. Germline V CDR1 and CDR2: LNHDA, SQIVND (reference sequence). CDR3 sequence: CASSSLAGGSRTDTQYF. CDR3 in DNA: TGTGCCAGTAGTTCACTAGCGGGGGGCTCCCGCACTGATACGCAGTATTTT.

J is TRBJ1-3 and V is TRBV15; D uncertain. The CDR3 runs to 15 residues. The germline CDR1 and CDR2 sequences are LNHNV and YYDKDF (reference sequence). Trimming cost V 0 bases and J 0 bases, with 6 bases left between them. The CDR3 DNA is TGTGCCACCAGCAGAGATCTCGGCTCTGGAAACACCATATATTTT. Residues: CATSRDLGSGNTIYF.

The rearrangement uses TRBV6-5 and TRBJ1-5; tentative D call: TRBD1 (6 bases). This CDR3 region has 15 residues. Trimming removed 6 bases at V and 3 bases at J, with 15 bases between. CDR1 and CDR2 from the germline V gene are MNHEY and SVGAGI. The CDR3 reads CASSQNRANNQPQHF. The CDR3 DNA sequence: TGTGCCAGCAGCCAAAACAGGGCGAACAATCAGCCCCAGCATTTT.

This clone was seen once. For the CDR3, the DNA is TGCGCCAGCAGCTTGTTCTCTAGCGGGGGGCAAGAGACCCAGTACTTC. Its translation is CASSLFSSGGQETQYF. This chain joins TRBV5-1 and TRBJ2-5; 11 bases align to TRBD2. This CDR3 contains 16 residues. CDR1 and CDR2 from the germline V gene are SGHRS and YFSETQ. The ends lost 1 base at V and 2 bases at J; junction bases unmatched: 4.

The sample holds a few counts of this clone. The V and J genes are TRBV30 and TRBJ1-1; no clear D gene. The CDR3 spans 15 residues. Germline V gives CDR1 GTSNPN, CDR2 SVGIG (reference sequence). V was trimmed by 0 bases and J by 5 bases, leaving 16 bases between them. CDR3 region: CAWSVQRGRGTEAFF. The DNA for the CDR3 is TGTGCCTGGAGTGTACAGAGAGGGAGAGGGACTGAAGCTTTCTTT.

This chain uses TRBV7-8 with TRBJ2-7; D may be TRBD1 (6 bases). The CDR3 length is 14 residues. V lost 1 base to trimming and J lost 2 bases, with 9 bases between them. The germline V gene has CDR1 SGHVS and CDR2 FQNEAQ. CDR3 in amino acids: CASSLVAGAYEQYF. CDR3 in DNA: TGTGCCAGCAGCTTAGTTGCAGGGGCCTACGAGCAGTACTTC.

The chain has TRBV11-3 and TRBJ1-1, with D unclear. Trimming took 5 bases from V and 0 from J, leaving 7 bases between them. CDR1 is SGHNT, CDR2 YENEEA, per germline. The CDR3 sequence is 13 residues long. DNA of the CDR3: TGTGCCAGCAGCAGGAGAGTGAACACTGAAGCTTTCTTT. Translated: CASSRRVNTEAFF.

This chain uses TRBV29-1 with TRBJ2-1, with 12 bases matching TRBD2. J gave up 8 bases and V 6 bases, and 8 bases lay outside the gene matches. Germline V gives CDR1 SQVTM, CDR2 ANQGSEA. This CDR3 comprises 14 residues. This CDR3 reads CSVGKRLAGDEQFF. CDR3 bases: TGCAGCGTCGGAAAAAGACTAGCGGGGGATGAGCAGTTCTTC.

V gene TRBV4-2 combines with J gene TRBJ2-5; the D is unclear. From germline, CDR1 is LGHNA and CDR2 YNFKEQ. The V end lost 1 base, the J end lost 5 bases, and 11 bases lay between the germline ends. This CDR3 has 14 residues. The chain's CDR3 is CASSQVGQDETQYF. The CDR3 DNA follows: TGTGCCAGCAGCCAAGTTGGCCAAGATGAGACCCAGTACTTC.

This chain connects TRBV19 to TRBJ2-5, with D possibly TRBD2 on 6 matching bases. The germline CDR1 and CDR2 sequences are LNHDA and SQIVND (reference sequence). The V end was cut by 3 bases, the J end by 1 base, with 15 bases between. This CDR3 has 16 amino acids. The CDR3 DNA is TGTGCCAGTAGTATTATGGAGGGAGTGGCCCAAGAGACCCAGTACTTC. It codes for CASSIMEGVAQETQYF.

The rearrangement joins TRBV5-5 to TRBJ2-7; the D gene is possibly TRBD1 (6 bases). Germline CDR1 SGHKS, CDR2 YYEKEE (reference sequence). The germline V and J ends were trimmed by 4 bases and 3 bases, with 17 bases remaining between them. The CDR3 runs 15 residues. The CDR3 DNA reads TGTGCCAGCAGCCCTGGCACCGGCAGGGGCTACGAGCAGTACTTC. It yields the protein CASSPGTGRGYEQYF.

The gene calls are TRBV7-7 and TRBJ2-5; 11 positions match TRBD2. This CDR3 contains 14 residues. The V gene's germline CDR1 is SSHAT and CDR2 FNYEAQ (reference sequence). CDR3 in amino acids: CASGGVLLEETQYF. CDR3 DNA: TGTGCTAGCGGGGGGGTTTTATTAGAAGAGACCCAGTACTTC.

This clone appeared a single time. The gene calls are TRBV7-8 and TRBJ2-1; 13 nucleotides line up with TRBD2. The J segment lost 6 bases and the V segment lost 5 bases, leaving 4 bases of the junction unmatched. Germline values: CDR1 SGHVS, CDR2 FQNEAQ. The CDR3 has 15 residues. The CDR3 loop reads CASSLWTSGGNEQFF. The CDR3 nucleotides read TGTGCCAGCAGCCTCTGGACTAGCGGGGGCAATGAGCAGTTCTTC. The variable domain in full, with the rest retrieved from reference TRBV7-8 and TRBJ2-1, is GAGVSQSPRYKVAKRGQDVALRCDPISGHVSLFWYQQALGQGPEFLTYFQNEAQLDKSGLPSDRFFAERPEGSVSTLKIQRTQQEDSAVYLCASSLWTSGGNEQFFGPGTRLTVL.

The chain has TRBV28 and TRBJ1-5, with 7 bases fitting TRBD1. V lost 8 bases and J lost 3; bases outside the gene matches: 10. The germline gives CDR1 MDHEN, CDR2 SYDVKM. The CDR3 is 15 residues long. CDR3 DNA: TGTGCCAGCCGAGACAGGGTTGCCCTCAATCAGCCCCAGCATTTT. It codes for CASRDRVALNQPQHF.

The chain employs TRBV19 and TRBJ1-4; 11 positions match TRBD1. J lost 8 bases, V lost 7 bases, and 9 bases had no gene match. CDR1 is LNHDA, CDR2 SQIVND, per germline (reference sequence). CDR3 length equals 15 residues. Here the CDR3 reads CASNSADRGREKLFF. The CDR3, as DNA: TGTGCCAGTAATAGCGCGGACAGGGGGCGCGAAAAACTGTTTTTT.

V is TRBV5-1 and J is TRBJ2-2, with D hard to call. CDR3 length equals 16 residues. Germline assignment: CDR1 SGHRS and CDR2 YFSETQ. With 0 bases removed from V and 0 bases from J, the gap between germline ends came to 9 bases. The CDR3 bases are TGCGCCAGCAGCTTGGACTCGTTCGCGAACACCGGGGAGCTGTTTTTT. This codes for CASSLDSFANTGELFF.

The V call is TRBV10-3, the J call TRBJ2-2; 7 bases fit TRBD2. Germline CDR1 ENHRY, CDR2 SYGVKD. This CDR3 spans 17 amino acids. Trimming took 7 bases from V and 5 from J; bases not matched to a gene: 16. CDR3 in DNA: TGTGCCATCAAGGTCATTGGAGGGAGGGATCTTACCGGGGAGCTGTTTTTT. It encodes CAIKVIGGRDLTGELFF.

CDR3 nucleotide sequence: TGTGCCAGCAGCTTGACCCCCTCGGGGGGGCAAGAGACCCAGTACTTC. It encodes CASSLTPSGGQETQYF. The chain employs TRBV11-2 and TRBJ2-5; 8 bases line up with TRBD2. Trimming cost V 3 bases and J 2 bases; bases outside gene matches: 8. This CDR3 spans 16 amino acids. The germline CDR1 and CDR2 sequences are SGHAT and FQNNGV.

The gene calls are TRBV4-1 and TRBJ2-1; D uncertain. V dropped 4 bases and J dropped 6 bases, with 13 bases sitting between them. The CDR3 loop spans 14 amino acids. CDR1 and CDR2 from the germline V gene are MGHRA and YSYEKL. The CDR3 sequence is CASSRLLEANEQFF. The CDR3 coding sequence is TGCGCCAGCAGCCGCCTCCTCGAAGCCAATGAGCAGTTCTTC.

The DNA for the CDR3 is TGTGCCAGCAGCTTAGGACAGGGGCGTTTGGGTGAGACCCAGTACTTC. Amino acid sequence: CASSLGQGRLGETQYF. V usage is TRBV11-2 and J usage is TRBJ2-5, with TRBD1 identical over 8 bases. J gave up 5 bases and V 1 base, and 9 bases lay outside the gene matches. The CDR3 consists of 16 residues. The germline V gene has CDR1 SGHAT and CDR2 FQNNGV.

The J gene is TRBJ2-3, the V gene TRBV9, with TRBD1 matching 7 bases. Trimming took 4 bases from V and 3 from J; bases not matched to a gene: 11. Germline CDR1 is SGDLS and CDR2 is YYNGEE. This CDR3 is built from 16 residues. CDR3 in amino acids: CASSPPRQGITDTQYF. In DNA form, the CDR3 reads TGTGCCAGCAGCCCTCCCCGACAGGGTATAACAGATACGCAGTATTTT.

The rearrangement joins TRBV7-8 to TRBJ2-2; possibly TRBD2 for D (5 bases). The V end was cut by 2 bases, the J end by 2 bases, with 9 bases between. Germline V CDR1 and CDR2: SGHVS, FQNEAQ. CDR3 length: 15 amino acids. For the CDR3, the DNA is TGTGCCAGCAGCTTACTGTCTAGCAACACCGGGGAGCTGTTTTTT. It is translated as CASSLLSSNTGELFF.

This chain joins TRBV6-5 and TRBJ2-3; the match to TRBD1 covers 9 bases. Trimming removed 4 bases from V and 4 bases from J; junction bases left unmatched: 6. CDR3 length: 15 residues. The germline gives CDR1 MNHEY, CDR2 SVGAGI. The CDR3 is CASSFTGGIADTQYF. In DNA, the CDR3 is TGTGCCAGCAGTTTCACAGGGGGCATCGCAGATACGCAGTATTTT.

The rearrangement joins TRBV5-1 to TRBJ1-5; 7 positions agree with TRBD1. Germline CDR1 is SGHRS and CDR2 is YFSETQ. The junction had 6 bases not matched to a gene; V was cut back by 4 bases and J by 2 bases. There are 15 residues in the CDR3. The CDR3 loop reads CASSKSGTGNQPQHF. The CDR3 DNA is TGCGCCAGCAGCAAATCCGGGACAGGCAATCAGCCCCAGCATTTT.

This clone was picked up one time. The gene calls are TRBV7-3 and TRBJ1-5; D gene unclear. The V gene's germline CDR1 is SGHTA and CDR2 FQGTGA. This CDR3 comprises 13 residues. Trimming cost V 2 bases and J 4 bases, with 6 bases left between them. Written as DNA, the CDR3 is TGTGCCAGCAGCTTAGACGGGAATCAGCCCCAGCATTTT. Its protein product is CASSLDGNQPQHF.

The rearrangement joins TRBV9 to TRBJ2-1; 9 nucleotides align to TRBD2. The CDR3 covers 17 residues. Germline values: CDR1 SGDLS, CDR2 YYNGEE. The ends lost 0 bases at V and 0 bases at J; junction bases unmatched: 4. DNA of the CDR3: TGTGCCAGCAGCGTAGGGGGTAGCGGGGGCTCCTACAATGAGCAGTTCTTC. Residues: CASSVGGSGGSYNEQFF.

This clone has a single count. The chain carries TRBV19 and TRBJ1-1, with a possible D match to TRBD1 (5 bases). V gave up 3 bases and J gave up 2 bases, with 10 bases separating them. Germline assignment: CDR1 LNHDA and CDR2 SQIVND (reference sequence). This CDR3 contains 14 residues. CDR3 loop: CASSMGEGNTEAFF. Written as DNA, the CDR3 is TGTGCCAGTAGTATGGGGGAGGGAAACACTGAAGCTTTCTTT.

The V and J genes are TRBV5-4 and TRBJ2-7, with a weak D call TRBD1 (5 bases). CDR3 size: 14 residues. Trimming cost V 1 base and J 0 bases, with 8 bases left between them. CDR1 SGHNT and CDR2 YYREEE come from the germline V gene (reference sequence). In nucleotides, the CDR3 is TGTGCCAGCAGCTTGAAGGGGAACTCCTACGAGCAGTACTTC. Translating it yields CASSLKGNSYEQYF.

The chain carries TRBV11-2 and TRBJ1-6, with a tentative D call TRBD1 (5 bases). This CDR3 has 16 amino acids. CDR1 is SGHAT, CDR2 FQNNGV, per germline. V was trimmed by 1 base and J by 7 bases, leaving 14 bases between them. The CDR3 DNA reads TGTGCCAGCAGCTTAGCGGGGGTAAACCAAAATTCACCCCTCCACTTT. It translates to CASSLAGVNQNSPLHF.